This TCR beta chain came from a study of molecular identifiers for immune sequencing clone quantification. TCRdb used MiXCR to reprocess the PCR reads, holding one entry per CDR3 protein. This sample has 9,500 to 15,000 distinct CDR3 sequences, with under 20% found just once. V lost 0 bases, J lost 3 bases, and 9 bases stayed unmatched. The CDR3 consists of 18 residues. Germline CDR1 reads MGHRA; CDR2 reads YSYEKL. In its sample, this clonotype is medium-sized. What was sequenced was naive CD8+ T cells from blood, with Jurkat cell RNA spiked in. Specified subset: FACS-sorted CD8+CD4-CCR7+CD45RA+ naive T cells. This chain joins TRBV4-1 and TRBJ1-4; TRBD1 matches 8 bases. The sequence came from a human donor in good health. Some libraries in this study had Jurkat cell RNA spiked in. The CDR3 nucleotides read TGCGCCAGCAGCCAAGACCCGGCAGGGGGCATGCCTAATGAAAAACTGTTTTTT. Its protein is CASSQDPAGGMPNEKLFF.